The 32 T cell receptor beta chains below were found in one sample sequenced in a study of blood T cell repertoires in COVID-19 (dated by TCRdb to 2018 to 2020). To prepare the library, the immunoSEQ multiplex PCR assay was applied. TCRdb stores this immuneACCESS table with in-frame sequences only. Part of the clones is absent; in the studies checked, under half of the shortfall reflects unresolved V genes, and no reason is known for the rest. This sample comprises over 150,000 clones, approximately 85% of them detected only once. The top ten clones comprise approximately 6.9% of the sample. Sequencing used peripheral blood. These receptors were collected from a man of 80 years or more with COVID-19, enrolled during active disease.

The chain links TRBV3-1 (or the pseudogene TRBV3-2) to TRBJ2-7, with 10 bases fitting TRBD2. This CDR3 contains 15 residues. CDR1 and CDR2 (germline): LGHDT, YNNKEL (reference sequence). J lost 1 base, V lost 5 bases, and 5 bases had no gene match. CDR3 protein: CASSASSGGSYEQYF. CDR3 DNA: TGTGCCAGCAGCGCCTCTAGCGGGGGTTCCTACGAGCAGTACTTC.

The V gene is TRBV4-2, the J gene TRBJ1-4, with D possibly being TRBD1 (6 bases). The CDR3 sequence is 15 residues long. V lost 0 bases to trimming and J lost 4 bases, with 9 bases between them. The germline V gene encodes CDR1 LGHNA and CDR2 YNFKEQ. CDR3: CASSQETGGNEKLFF. CDR3 sequence (DNA): TGTGCCAGCAGCCAAGAGACAGGCGGTAATGAAAAACTGTTTTTT.

The chain combines TRBV10-3 with TRBJ1-1, with 7 bases matching TRBD1. CDR1 is ENHRY and CDR2 is SYGVKD in the germline V gene. CDR3 length: 13 residues. V shed 5 bases and J 1 base; nucleotides not matched to a gene: 1. The CDR3 spells CAISRDRNTEAFF. The CDR3 bases are TGTGCCATCAGTAGGGACAGGAACACTGAAGCTTTCTTT.

The rearrangement uses TRBV16 and TRBJ1-5; D ambiguous. The V end was cut by 1 base, the J end by 6 bases, with 10 bases between. CDR1 and CDR2 (germline): KGHSY, FQNENV. The CDR3 totals 14 residues. CDR3 bases: TGTGCCAGCAGCCAATTCCGGGGAGGTCAGCCCCAGCATTTT. This encodes CASSQFRGGQPQHF.

The chain couples TRBV10-3 to TRBJ1-2; D call uncertain. The CDR3 runs to 15 residues. Germline assignment: CDR1 ENHRY and CDR2 SYGVKD. Trimming pared 3 bases from V and 5 bases from J, leaving 16 bases between. The CDR3 nucleotides read TGTGCCATCAGTGACCCGGAGAGCCTACTTTATGGCTACACCTTC. Protein sequence: CAISDPESLLYGYTF.

This sequence joins TRBV2 and TRBJ1-1, with unresolved D. Germline lookup yields CDR1 SNHLY and CDR2 FYNNEI. There are 18 residues in the CDR3. V lost 5 bases, J lost 1 base, and 23 bases lay in between. DNA for the CDR3: TGTGCCAGCAGTAGAGGCCTACGGGTTGAAGGGAGGAACACTGAAGCTTTCTTT. Translating gives CASSRGLRVEGRNTEAFF.

The chain couples TRBV7-9 to TRBJ1-4; 10 bases map to TRBD1. V lost 2 bases, J lost 16 bases, and 4 bases stayed unmatched. Germline CDR1 SEHNR, CDR2 FQNEAQ (reference sequence). CDR3 size: 12 residues. CDR3 amino acids: CASSLQGQGPFF. CDR3 nucleotides: TGTGCCAGCAGCTTACAGGGACAGGGGCCGTTTTTT. The full variable domain, in which reference TRBV7-9 and TRBJ1-4 provide the parts outside the CDR3, is DTGVSQNPRHKITKRGQNVTFRCDPISEHNRLYWYRQTLGQGPEFLTYFQNEAQLEKSRLLSDRFSAERPKGSFSTLEIQRTEQGDSAMYLCASSLQGQGPFFGSGTQLSVL.

V usage is TRBV3-1 (or the pseudogene TRBV3-2) and J usage is TRBJ1-2, with D unresolved. Trimming took off 1 base at V and 6 bases at J, with 9 bases between the two ends. Germline CDR1 and CDR2: LGHDT and YNNKEL (reference sequence). This CDR3 is 13 amino acids long. The CDR3 bases are TGTGCCAGCAGCCAAGCTAAGGGAGATGGCTACACCTTC. Its translation: CASSQAKGDGYTF.

The chain employs TRBV5-5 and TRBJ2-1, with TRBD1 as a possible D gene (7 bases). In germline, CDR1 is SGHKS, CDR2 YYEKEE (reference sequence). There are 12 residues in the CDR3. V was clipped by 3 bases and J by 7 bases, with 8 bases between them. The DNA of the CDR3 is TGTGCCAGCAGCTCAGGGGGGAATGAGCAGTTCTTC. This translates into CASSSGGNEQFF.

The chain uses TRBV7-2 and TRBJ2-3; D is possibly TRBD1 (6 bases). This CDR3 has 14 residues. Germline V gene sequence: CDR1 SGHTA, CDR2 FQGNSA. Trimming shortened V by 2 bases and J by 9 bases, and 15 bases separated the two germline ends. The CDR3 DNA reads TGTGCCAGCAGCTTATTGGGGACATCATCCACGCAGTATTTT. It yields the protein CASSLLGTSSTQYF.

The gene calls are TRBV10-3 and TRBJ1-1, with 7 bases that match TRBD1. V shed 8 bases, J shed 5 bases, and the junction held 5 bases outside the gene matches. The germline CDR1 and CDR2 sequences are ENHRY and SYGVKD. This CDR3 has 12 residues. DNA for the CDR3: TGTGCCATCGGCGACAGGGAAACTGAAGCTTTCTTT. Its translation: CAIGDRETEAFF.

The chain combines TRBV9 with TRBJ2-5; TRBD1 is a possible D gene (6 bases). This CDR3 comprises 14 residues. Germline V CDR1 and CDR2: SGDLS, YYNGEE. V was shortened by 4 bases and J by 4 bases, with 14 bases between the two germline ends. CDR3 region: CASSFNRGGETQYF. The CDR3 DNA follows: TGTGCCAGCAGCTTTAACAGAGGGGGAGAGACCCAGTACTTC.

The chain joins TRBV3-1 (or the pseudogene TRBV3-2) to TRBJ1-5; the D gene is possibly TRBD1 (6 bases). CDR1 and CDR2 from the germline V gene are LGHDT and YNNKEL (reference sequence). The CDR3 is made up of 14 amino acids. V was shortened by 4 bases and J by 3 bases, with 10 bases between the two germline ends. DNA for the CDR3: TGTGCCAGCAGCCCGACAGGTTTCAATCAGCCCCAGCATTTT. Protein sequence: CASSPTGFNQPQHF.

The gene calls are TRBV12-5 and TRBJ2-7, with D perhaps matching TRBD1 (6 bases). Germline CDR1 reads LGHNT; CDR2 reads FRNRAP. This CDR3 comprises 12 residues. V was pared by 3 bases and J by 6 bases, with 9 bases between. In DNA, the CDR3 is TGTGCTAGTGGTTTCGGGACACCCGAGCAGTACTTC. Amino acids: CASGFGTPEQYF.

The genes are TRBV7-2 and TRBJ2-5, with 9 nucleotides matching TRBD1. The CDR3 contains 15 residues. Germline lookup yields CDR1 SGHTA and CDR2 FQGNSA. The V segment lost 5 bases and the J segment 5 bases; nucleotides outside the gene matches: 9. The CDR3 sequence is CASSPRTGAGETQYF. The DNA of the CDR3 is TGTGCCAGCAGCCCCCGGACAGGGGCGGGGGAGACCCAGTACTTC.

The CDR3 DNA sequence: TGTGCCAGCAGCCGCACTCAGGGGATCACAGATACGCAGTATTTT. As protein: CASSRTQGITDTQYF. This chain joins TRBV13 and TRBJ2-3; weak D call: TRBD1 (6 bases). V was clipped by 5 bases and J by 2 bases, with 14 bases between them. Per germline, CDR1 PRHDT and CDR2 FYEKMQ (reference sequence). The CDR3 extends over 15 amino acids.

The V call is TRBV28, the J call TRBJ1-1; unclear D gene. The CDR3 extends over 13 amino acids. Between the trimmed V and J ends, which lost 2 bases and 3 bases, there was a span of 7 bases. Germline loops: CDR1 MDHEN, CDR2 SYDVKM. The CDR3 spells CASSLVGYTEAFF. The CDR3 bases are TGTGCCAGCAGTTTAGTGGGCTACACTGAAGCTTTCTTT.

The chain has TRBV6-5 and TRBJ2-1; TRBD1 aligns across 10 bases. From germline, CDR1 is MNHEY and CDR2 SVGAGI. This CDR3 contains 16 residues. Trimming cost V 4 bases and J 2 bases; bases outside gene matches: 5. The CDR3 loop is CASSSPGTGAYNEQFF. As DNA, the CDR3 is TGTGCCAGCAGTTCCCCCGGGACAGGGGCCTACAATGAGCAGTTCTTC.

This chain uses TRBV13 with TRBJ2-7; perhaps TRBD2 as D (5 bases). Trimming stripped 0 bases from V and 3 bases from J, with 6 bases between. This CDR3 has 13 amino acids. The germline CDR1 and CDR2 sequences are PRHDT and FYEKMQ (reference sequence). CDR3 sequence (DNA): TGTGCCAGCAGCTTAGGCCGGGGCTACGAGCAGTACTTC. This gives the protein CASSLGRGYEQYF.

As for this clone: The sample has other DNA sequences that encode this CDR3 too. V is TRBV3-1 (or the pseudogene TRBV3-2) and J is TRBJ1-1, with D possibly being TRBD1 (5 bases). Trimming removed 5 bases from V and 1 base from J, with 11 bases in between. The CDR3 runs to 14 residues. Germline assignment: CDR1 LGHDT and CDR2 YNNKEL (reference sequence). CDR3 region: CASSRRGGNTEAFF. The CDR3 DNA reads TGTGCCAGCAGCAGACGCGGGGGGAACACTGAAGCTTTCTTT.

This chain joins TRBV4-1 and TRBJ1-4; D unresolved. Between the trimmed V and J ends, which lost 1 base and 2 bases, there was a span of 8 bases. This CDR3 has 15 residues. Germline-derived CDR1 and CDR2 are MGHRA and YSYEKL. This CDR3 is CASSQVLATNEKLFF. In DNA, the CDR3 is TGCGCCAGCAGCCAAGTTTTAGCTACTAATGAAAAACTGTTTTTT.

This clone was found a few times. V and J are TRBV10-3 and TRBJ1-2; a possible D gene is TRBD1 (5 bases). Trimming removed 0 bases from V and 4 bases from J, with 12 bases in between. CDR3 size: 15 residues. Germline V gene sequence: CDR1 ENHRY, CDR2 SYGVKD. CDR3 loop: CAISESSGRVYGYTF. CDR3 nucleotides: TGTGCCATCAGTGAGTCGAGTGGCAGGGTCTATGGCTACACCTTC.

The chain links TRBV9 to TRBJ2-2; maybe TRBD2 (6 bases). CDR1 SGDLS and CDR2 YYNGEE come from the germline V gene. The CDR3 has 17 amino acids. V lost 2 bases and J 3 bases, leaving 17 bases between the germline ends. The CDR3, as DNA: TGTGCCAGCAGCGTCGAGGGTACCGGGACTTACACCGGGGAGCTGTTTTTT. The encoded protein is CASSVEGTGTYTGELFF.

The genes are TRBV3-1 (or the pseudogene TRBV3-2) and TRBJ1-1; D perhaps matches TRBD1 (5 bases). The CDR3 is 17 residues long. Germline lookup yields CDR1 LGHDT and CDR2 YNNKEL (reference sequence). Trimming removed 4 bases at V and 5 bases at J, with 23 bases between. Here the CDR3 reads CASSPGGAGRVRTEAFF. The DNA for the CDR3 is TGTGCCAGCAGCCCGGGAGGGGCAGGGCGGGTGAGGACTGAAGCTTTCTTT.

The rearrangement joins TRBV6-6 to TRBJ1-6, with 10 bases matching TRBD1. Germline CDR1 is MNHNY and CDR2 is SVGAGI (reference sequence). The CDR3 contains 15 residues. The J segment lost 5 bases and the V segment lost 7 bases, leaving 5 bases of the junction unmatched. The CDR3 sequence: CASTKTGGDNSPLHF. The CDR3, as DNA: TGTGCCAGCACCAAGACAGGGGGCGATAATTCACCCCTCCACTTT.

This chain uses TRBV5-1 with TRBJ1-4; D ambiguous. Trimming cost V 2 bases and J 0 bases, with 11 bases left between them. CDR3 length: 16 amino acids. Germline V gene sequence: CDR1 SGHRS, CDR2 YFSETQ. Written as DNA, the CDR3 is TGCGCCAGCAGCTTTTTCTCCCCAGCAACTAATGAAAAACTGTTTTTT. This translates into CASSFFSPATNEKLFF.

V usage is TRBV10-1 and J usage is TRBJ1-2; tentatively, D is TRBD1 (6 bases). The CDR3 sequence is 14 residues long. CDR1 is WNHNN and CDR2 is SYGVQD in the germline V gene (reference sequence). V was clipped by 8 bases and J by 0 bases, with 13 bases between them. CDR3 residues: CASSPRGTNYGYTF. The CDR3 DNA reads TGCGCCAGCTCCCCGAGGGGGACTAACTATGGCTACACCTTC.

The chain uses TRBV4-1 and TRBJ2-7; 9 bases line up with TRBD1. The CDR3 extends over 14 amino acids. Germline CDR1 MGHRA, CDR2 YSYEKL. The J segment lost 1 base and the V segment lost 4 bases, leaving 2 bases of the junction unmatched. Here the CDR3 DNA reads TGCGCCAGCAGCCTCGGACAGGGGTCCTACGAGCAGTACTTC. Amino acids: CASSLGQGSYEQYF.

V usage is TRBV4-2 and J usage is TRBJ1-2; 9 bases align to TRBD1. The V and J ends lost 4 bases and 3 bases, in that order; junction bases with no gene match: 0. The V gene's germline CDR1 is LGHNA and CDR2 YNFKEQ. The length of the CDR3 is 13 residues. CDR3 protein: CASSRTGDYGYTF. CDR3 coding DNA: TGTGCCAGCAGCCGGACAGGGGACTATGGCTACACCTTC.

This chain links TRBV28 with TRBJ1-4; 8 bases are a match to TRBD1. The ends lost 3 bases at V and 8 bases at J; junction bases unmatched: 11. The germline gives CDR1 MDHEN, CDR2 SYDVKM. The CDR3 is 16 residues long. The CDR3 reads CASSFPAGQGREKLFF. CDR3 bases: TGTGCCAGCAGTTTTCCCGCCGGACAGGGCCGAGAAAAACTGTTTTTT.

The chain joins TRBV5-6 to TRBJ1-6, with D perhaps TRBD1 (5 bases). V lost 2 bases, J lost 9 bases, and 15 bases lay in between. The CDR3 extends over 15 amino acids. Germline assignment: CDR1 SGHDT and CDR2 YYEEEE. The CDR3 DNA reads TGTGCCAGCAGCTTCCGGGGCCCTAGCGGTTCACCCCTCCACTTT. This codes for CASSFRGPSGSPLHF.

This rearrangement joins TRBV13 to TRBJ2-2, with D perhaps matching TRBD1 (5 bases). Trimming pared 5 bases from V and 4 bases from J, leaving 14 bases between. In germline, CDR1 is PRHDT, CDR2 FYEKMQ (reference sequence). The length of the CDR3 is 15 residues. The CDR3 loop is CASSIRAISTGELFF. DNA for the CDR3: TGTGCCAGCAGCATCAGGGCCATCAGCACCGGGGAGCTGTTTTTT.